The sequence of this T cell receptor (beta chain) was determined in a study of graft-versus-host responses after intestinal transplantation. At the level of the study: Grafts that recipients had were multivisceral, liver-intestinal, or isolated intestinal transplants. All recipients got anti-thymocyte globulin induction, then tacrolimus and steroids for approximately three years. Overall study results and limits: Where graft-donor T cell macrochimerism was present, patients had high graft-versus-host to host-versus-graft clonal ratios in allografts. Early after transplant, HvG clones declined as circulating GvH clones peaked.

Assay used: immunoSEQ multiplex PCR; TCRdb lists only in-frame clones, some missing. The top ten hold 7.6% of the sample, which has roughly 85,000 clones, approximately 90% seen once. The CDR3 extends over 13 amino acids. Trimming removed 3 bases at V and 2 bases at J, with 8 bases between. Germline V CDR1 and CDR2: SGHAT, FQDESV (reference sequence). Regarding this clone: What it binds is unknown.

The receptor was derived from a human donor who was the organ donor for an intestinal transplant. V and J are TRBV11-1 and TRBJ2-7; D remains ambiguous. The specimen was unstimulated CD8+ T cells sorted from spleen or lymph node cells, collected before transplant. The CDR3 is CASSFSDTYEQYF. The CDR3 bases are TGTGCCAGCAGCTTCTCGGATACCTACGAGCAGTACTTC.